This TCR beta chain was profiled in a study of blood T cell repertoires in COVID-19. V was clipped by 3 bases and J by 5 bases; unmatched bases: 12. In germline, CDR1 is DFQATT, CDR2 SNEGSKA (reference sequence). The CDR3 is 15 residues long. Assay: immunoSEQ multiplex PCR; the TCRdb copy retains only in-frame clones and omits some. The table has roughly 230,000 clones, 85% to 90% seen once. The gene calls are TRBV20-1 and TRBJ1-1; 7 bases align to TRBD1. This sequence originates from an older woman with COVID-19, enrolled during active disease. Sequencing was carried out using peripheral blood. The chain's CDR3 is CSASQGEIGYTEAFF. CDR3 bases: TGCAGTGCTAGTCAGGGGGAGATTGGTTATACTGAAGCTTTCTTT.